The clone carrying this TCR beta chain has a count of ten or more. The sample originates from a study of CD8+CD57+ T cells in acquired aplastic anemia. Study in general: Healthy donors yielded some 9.9 million CD4+ cell reads on average.

The CDR3 extends over 13 amino acids. Germline V gene lookup returns CDR1 DFQATT and CDR2 SNEGSKA (reference sequence). The V and J ends lost 1 base and 9 bases respectively, with 15 bases between them. Genomic DNA constituted the template upon which TCR beta VDJ and CDR3 profiling was performed. TCRdb independently ran MiXCR on the reads; one entry per CDR3 protein. Among more than 100,000 distinct CDR3 sequences listed, 48% were seen once. Sequenced input: sorted CD4+, CD8+, or CD8+CD57+ T cells (not recorded which) from PBMCs. The sequence derives from a human donor in good health, serving as a control. This chain uses TRBV20-1 with TRBJ2-5; D unresolved. The CDR3 protein is CSARGVGLQAQYF. DNA of the CDR3: TGCAGTGCTAGAGGTGTGGGTCTCCAGGCCCAGTACTTC.